This TCR beta chain was captured by sequencing in a study of cytomegalovirus exposure and HLA in healthy donors. CDR1 and CDR2 from the germline V gene are LNHDA and SQIVND (reference sequence). CDR3 length: 12 amino acids. Trimming pared 4 bases from V and 11 bases from J, leaving 11 bases between. Study conclusions and caveats: In an earlier analysis, about 87% or about 30%: the productive usage of most TCR beta V segments.

The PCR made use of 60 Vbeta and 13 Jbeta primers. Authors' processing steps: Among the unique TCR beta chains that a later analysis counted, some 73 million in all, approximately 12 million were shared. Profiling relied on immunoSEQ multiplex PCR, and the TCRdb table lists in-frame clones only, not all of them. The V and J calls and the clone size are those of that table, but D and trimming were determined from the DNA. Among 45,000 to 65,000 clones listed, around four fifths were seen once. On this clone itself: Its antigen is not known.

The sequence came from a man aged 25-45 years in good health and CMV-seronegative. The J gene is TRBJ2-2, the V gene TRBV19, with D perhaps TRBD1 (5 bases). Sequences were obtained from PBMCs. The CDR3 sequence: CASSKQDLELFF. The CDR3 bases are TGTGCCAGTAGTAAACAGGATCTCGAGCTGTTTTTT.